The 19 T cell receptor beta chains below all came from one sample that was sequenced in a study of breast tumors, draining lymph nodes, adjacent tissues (dated by TCRdb to between 2015 and 2016). The library was made by multiplex PCR. Instrument on record: Illumina HiSeq 2000. TCRdb trimmed the raw reads at Q25, called clones with MiXCR and kept productive beta chains. Each CDR3 protein appears once, grouped with its most common genes and DNA. Within this sample are about 140,000 distinct CDR3 sequences, with roughly 33% of them counted one time only. The ten most abundant clones make up around 2.3% of the sample. The axillary draining lymph nodes of breast cancer patients were the source of the lymph node samples. Sequencing used axillary lymph node tissue. The receptor set was obtained from a female donor with breast cancer. Some clones in this sample may be carry-over from other donors' samples.

This clonotype came up many times. CDR3 residues: CATSTGGHTQYF. As DNA, the CDR3 is TGTGCCACATCCACGGGGGGCCATACGCAGTATTTT. The chain employs TRBV28 and TRBJ2-3; D is perhaps TRBD2 (7 bases). V was cut by 10 bases and J by 7 bases, with 15 bases left in between. The V gene's germline CDR1 is MDHEN and CDR2 SYDVKM. The CDR3 sequence is 12 residues long.

This clonotype has a count of ten or more. The chain combines TRBV7-9 with TRBJ1-4; 7 nucleotides line up with TRBD1. The CDR3 length is 15 residues. Germline lookup yields CDR1 SEHNR and CDR2 FQNEAQ (reference sequence). V shed 5 bases and J 4 bases; nucleotides not matched to a gene: 7. CDR3 sequence: CASSQGGLVNEKLFF. CDR3 DNA sequence: TGTGCCAGCAGCCAGGGGGGGCTGGTTAATGAAAAACTGTTTTTT.

This clonotype was detected ten times or more. The chain has TRBV6-1 and TRBJ1-4; TRBD1 might be the D (6 bases). The CDR3 has 14 amino acids. V was pared by 6 bases and J by 3 bases, with 11 bases between. CDR1 MNHNS and CDR2 SASEGT come from the germline V gene. CDR3 sequence (DNA): TGTGCCAGCAGGCGGACAGATGCTAATGAAAAACTGTTTTTT. It is translated as CASRRTDANEKLFF.

Turning to this clonotype: This is likely a read error, given that the CDR3 carries no conserved phenylalanine or tryptophan at its end. The DNA is omitted, as the CDR3 cannot be located on it reliably, and the CDR3 follows TCRdb's listing. V is TRBV6-6 and J is TRBJ1-3. CDR1 MNHNY and CDR2 SVGAGI come from the germline V gene (reference sequence). The CDR3 is 8 residues long, ends included. CDR3 residues: CASSYSYV.

Comment on this clonotype: A much larger clone is a single base away; this may be a read error. This chain joins TRBV28 and TRBJ1-2; TRBD1 matches 7 bases. Germline-derived CDR1 and CDR2 are MDHEN and SYDVKM. This CDR3 has 15 residues. For the CDR3, the DNA is TGTGCCAGCAGTTCCCCCGGGACAGCCCACTATGGCTACGCCTTC. The encoded protein is CASSSPGTAHYGYAF.

This clonotype has only a few counts. A single base separates this from a much larger clone, so it may be a read error. The chain joins TRBV5-8 to TRBJ2-7; maybe TRBD1 (5 bases). The CDR3 has 16 residues. V lost 0 bases and J lost 3, with 16 bases in between. The V gene's germline CDR1 is SGHTS and CDR2 YDEGEE. CDR3 residues: CASSLGASRDLYEQYF. The CDR3 coding sequence is TGTGCCAGCAGCTTGGGTGCGTCCAGGGATCTCTACGAGCAGTACTTC.

This clonotype appeared many times. V gene TRBV4-1 combines with J gene TRBJ2-3, with a tentative D call TRBD1 (5 bases). Per germline, CDR1 MGHRA and CDR2 YSYEKL. CDR3 length: 16 residues. V lost 2 bases, J lost 5 bases, and 17 bases lay in between. This chain's CDR3 is CASSQQLRQIRDTQYF. The DNA of the CDR3 is TGCGCCAGCAGCCAACAACTCAGACAGATCCGAGATACGCAGTATTTT.

The chain links TRBV6-2 or TRBV6-3 to TRBJ2-1; D gene ambiguous. Germline V gene lookup returns CDR1 MNHEY and CDR2 SVGEGT. V was pared by 2 bases and J by 4 bases, with 12 bases between. The CDR3 contains 15 residues. CDR3 sequence (DNA): TGTGCCAGCAGTTACAGTTATCCCTATTACAATGAGCAGTTCTTC. Its translation is CASSYSYPYYNEQFF.

This clonotype was recorded many times. This rearrangement joins TRBV12-3 or TRBV12-4 to TRBJ2-7; D ambiguous. This CDR3 has 13 residues. Trimming cost V 6 bases and J 6 bases, with 15 bases left between them. In DNA, the CDR3 is TGTGCCAGCAGCCTAAGGCTGGGCGGCGAGCAGTACGTC. It specifies CASSLRLGGEQYV.

This clonotype came up a few times. J is TRBJ1-1 and V is TRBV5-1; D may be TRBD1 (6 bases). CDR1 and CDR2 (germline): SGHRS, YFSETQ. V dropped 4 bases and J dropped 0 bases, with 10 bases sitting between them. The CDR3 has 14 amino acids. Here the CDR3 DNA reads TGCGCCAGCAGCCCCCGGGACATGAACACTGAAGCTTTCTTT. It encodes CASSPRDMNTEAFF.

This clonotype was detected ten times or more. The chain has TRBV5-1 and TRBJ1-2; D uncertain. This CDR3 has 17 amino acids. Germline-derived CDR1 and CDR2 are SGHRS and YFSETQ. V lost 2 bases and J lost 4, with 21 bases in between. CDR3 sequence reads: CASSFSDQARGIYGYTF. CDR3 bases: TGCGCCAGCAGCTTTTCCGATCAGGCCCGGGGAATCTATGGCTACACCTTC.

In regard to this clonotype: Mismatch with germline at one junction end may stem from a read error. V usage is TRBV28 and J usage is TRBJ2-6; D remains ambiguous. Germline V lookup: CDR1 MDHEN, CDR2 SYDVKM. CDR3 length: 13 residues. For the CDR3, the DNA is TGTGCCAACAGTCCCTCTGGGGCCAACGTCCTGACTTTC. Translating it yields CANSPSGANVLTF.

This clonotype was recorded only once. The CDR3, as DNA: TGCGCCAGTCTCCCGGGACAGGCTTTCTATGGCTACACCTTC. Translating it yields CASLPGQAFYGYTF. V and J are TRBV10-2 and TRBJ1-2, with 8 positions matching TRBD1. V shed 9 bases, J shed 4 bases, and the junction held 10 bases outside the gene matches. CDR1 is WSHSY and CDR2 is SAAADI in the germline V gene. The CDR3 has 14 amino acids.

A word on this clonotype: This CDR3 is missing its conserved last phenylalanine or tryptophan, likely due to a read error. The chain recombines TRBV5-1 with TRBJ2-1; D unresolved. The CDR3 covers 14 residues. V was cut by 4 bases and J by 11 bases, with 19 bases left in between. Germline CDR1 SGHRS, CDR2 YFSETQ. CDR3 amino acids: CASSPGYQGNKQFL. The CDR3 DNA sequence: TGCGCCAGCAGCCCCGGGTACCAAGGTAATAAGCAGTTCCTC.

The chain couples TRBV30 to TRBJ1-1; D remains ambiguous. Germline CDR1 GTSNPN, CDR2 SVGIG (reference sequence). Trimming cost V 3 bases and J 0 bases, with 8 bases left between them. The CDR3 runs to 13 residues. CDR3 nucleotide sequence: TGTGCCTGGAGCCTAAACATGAACACTGAAGCTTTCTTT. Translated, it gives CAWSLNMNTEAFF.

This clonotype was seen repeatedly, ten times or more. J is TRBJ2-2 and V is TRBV5-4, with D possibly TRBD2 on 7 matching bases. Germline V CDR1 and CDR2: SGHNT, YYREEE (reference sequence). V lost 4 bases and J 0 bases, leaving 10 bases between the germline ends. The CDR3 sequence is 15 residues long. CDR3 amino acids: CASSRGGANTGELFF. The CDR3 DNA is TGTGCCAGCAGCCGAGGGGGGGCGAACACCGGGGAGCTGTTTTTT.

This clonotype was seen ten or more times. Being one base from a much bigger clone, this may be a read error. The J gene is TRBJ1-4, the V gene TRBV5-1; D is possibly TRBD1 (5 bases). The CDR3 is 13 amino acids. Germline CDR1 and CDR2: SGHRS and YFSETQ. CDR3 protein: CASSRGAGENLFF. The CDR3, as DNA: TGCGCCAGCAGCCGTGGGGCAGGTGAAAACCTGTTTTTT.

The table lists this clonotype with many counts. The J gene is TRBJ1-2, the V gene TRBV27; no firm D call. Germline CDR1 and CDR2: MNHEY and SMNVEV (reference sequence). This CDR3 spans 16 amino acids. The V and J ends lost 5 bases and 0 bases respectively, with 16 bases between them. CDR3 sequence reads: CASSPRANLANYGYTF. For the CDR3, the DNA is TGTGCCAGCAGTCCCCGGGCCAACTTAGCTAACTATGGCTACACCTTC.

The CDR3 protein is CASSVGQPLHF. DNA of the CDR3: TGTGCCAGCAGCGTGGGACAGCCCCTCCACTTT. The V gene is TRBV7-9, the J gene TRBJ1-6; the match to TRBD1 covers 7 bases. V was pared by 5 bases and J by 13 bases, with 2 bases of the junction left unmatched. Germline-derived CDR1 and CDR2 are SEHNR and FQNEAQ (reference sequence). The CDR3 extends over 11 amino acids. Complete variable domain (other parts from reference TRBV7-9 and TRBJ1-6): DTGVSQNPRHKITKRGQNVTFRCDPISEHNRLYWYRQTLGQGPEFLTYFQNEAQLEKSRLLSDRFSAERPKGSFSTLEIQRTEQGDSAMYLCASSVGQPLHFGNGTRLTVT.